This entry concerns a single TCR beta chain. Its antigen is not yet known. The record has no base qualities; no much larger clone is one base away. This sample is part of a study of control samples from healthy donors and cancer patients (dated by TCRdb to about 2020). Receptor libraries were prepared by the immunoSEQ multiplex PCR assay. Not all clones reach the TCRdb copy of this immuneACCESS table, which keeps in-frame sequences only. Checked studies attribute under half of the gap to unresolved V genes and leave the rest unexplained. This sample gives roughly 180,000 clones in total; about 90% of them show up just once. The top ten clonotypes cover about 2% of the sample. The CDR3 starts with the cysteine, ends with the phenylalanine, and has 13 residues. Only the CDR3 DNA stays, 39 bases, in frame from base 1. The germline ends are 9 bases apart after V is trimmed by 5 bases and J by 7 bases. The germline V gene (reference sequence) gives CDR1 as LGHDT and CDR2 as YNNKEL.

The sample comprised blood. The V and J genes are TRBV3-1 (or the pseudogene TRBV3-2) and TRBJ1-6; the D gene lacks a confident call. The source is a middle-aged woman in good health. Read as DNA, the sequence is TGTGCCAGCAGCGGGGTGGGCAATTCACCCCTCCACTTT. This translates into CASSGVGNSPLHF.